The sequence of this TCR beta chain was determined in a study of chemoradiotherapy in HPV16-positive cancers. On the study more broadly: Candidate HPV-specific T-cell clones and common TCR motifs came from functional assays in a couple of HPV16-positive patients.

Repeated repertoire sampling spanned the course of chemoradiotherapy. Clones were sequenced by immunoSEQ multiplex PCR, and TCRdb holds only the in-frame ones, with some missing. The table includes some 6,600 clones, roughly 80% detected once. Study-level points and caveats: HPV-responsive T-cell expansion during chemoradiotherapy was linked to improved recurrence-free survival in HPV16-positive patients. Candidate HPV-specific clones and E7-related TCR motifs grew in tumor during treatment.

The germline V and J ends were trimmed by 0 bases and 3 bases, with 12 bases remaining between them. The germline CDR1 and CDR2 sequences are SGHRS and YFSETQ. This CDR3 has 15 amino acids. A remark on this clone: Its target is unknown.

The sequencing used tumor tissue, collected from a patient who underwent chemoradiotherapy. This chain joins TRBV5-1 and TRBJ1-1; D is unclear. The sequence came from a human donor with HPV-associated anogenital cancer. The DNA of the CDR3 is TGCGCCAGCAGCTTGGCCCGAATAGGAGACACTGAAGCTTTCTTT. It is translated as CASSLARIGDTEAFF.